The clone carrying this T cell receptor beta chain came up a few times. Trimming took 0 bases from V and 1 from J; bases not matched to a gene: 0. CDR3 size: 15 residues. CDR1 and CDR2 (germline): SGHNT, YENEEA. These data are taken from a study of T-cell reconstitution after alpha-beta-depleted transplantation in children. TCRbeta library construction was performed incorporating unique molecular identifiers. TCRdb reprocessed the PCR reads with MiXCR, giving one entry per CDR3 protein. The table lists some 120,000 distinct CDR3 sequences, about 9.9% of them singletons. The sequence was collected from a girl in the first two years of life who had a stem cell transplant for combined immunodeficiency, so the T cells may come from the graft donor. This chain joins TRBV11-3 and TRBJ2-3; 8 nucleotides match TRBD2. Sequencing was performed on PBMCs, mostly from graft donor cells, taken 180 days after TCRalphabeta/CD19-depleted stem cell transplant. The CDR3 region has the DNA TGTGCCAGCAGCTTAGAGCGGGGGGGCACAGATACGCAGTATTTT. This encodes CASSLERGGTDTQYF.